The subject of this entry is one TCR beta chain. Profiling relied on immunoSEQ multiplex PCR, and the TCRdb table lists in-frame clones only, not all of them. This sample yields around 200,000 clones, of which 90% to 95% are seen a single time; roughly 1.6% belongs to the top ten. V was shortened by 3 bases and J by 5 bases, with 8 bases between the two germline ends. The CDR3 loop spans 13 amino acids. The sample originates from a study of control samples from healthy donors and cancer patients. The chain recombines TRBV12-3 or TRBV12-4 with TRBJ1-5; D gene unclear. This receptor was taken from a woman in her 30s in good health. Sample: blood. The CDR3 DNA reads TGTGCCAGCAGTTTCAACAGCGATCAGCCCCAGCATTTT. Protein: CASSFNSDQPQHF.